A selection of T cell receptor beta chains follows, all from one sample in a study of T cells after yellow fever vaccination. TCRdb independently ran MiXCR on the 5' RACE reads; one entry per CDR3 protein. Altogether hundreds of thousands of distinct CDR3 sequences are present, 9% to 15% being singletons, with the ten largest covering about 16%. The source material was PBMCs, sampled on the day of the yellow fever booster vaccination. The receptors were gathered from a man aged 25-45 years who received the YFV17D yellow fever vaccine. CDR3s include the opening cysteine and the closing phenylalanine or tryptophan. Fields, in order: V gene, J gene, D gene, clone size, CDR3 DNA, CDR3 protein. The D gene is left open where the match is weak. Size is stated for part of the rows, as once, few or many counts, or as a class when the clone is expanded.

>TRBV19|TRBJ2-2|NA|few
TGTGCCAGTACTCCGTCCGCGAACACCGGGGAGCTGTTTTTT
CASTPSANTGELFF
>TRBV7-7|TRBJ2-5|TRBD1|once
TGTGCCAGCAGCCCAGGGACAGGGTGGGAGACCCAGTACTTC
CASSPGTGWETQYF
>TRBV10-3|TRBJ2-6|NA|few
TGTGCCATCAGTGAGTCCCAACAGATCTCTGGGGCCAACGTCCTGACTTTC
CAISESQQISGANVLTF
>TRBV5-4|TRBJ2-7|NA|NA
TGTGCCAGCAGCTTAGATCAGGGGCAAAGGCAGTACTTC
CASSLDQGQRQYF
>TRBV9|TRBJ2-3|NA|few
TGTGCCAGCAGCGGCCGGGACAGCACAGATACGCAGTATTTT
CASSGRDSTDTQYF
>TRBV5-1|TRBJ1-4|TRBD1|NA
TGCGCCAGCAGCTTGGCCAGGGGGCCAACTAATGAAAAACTGTTTTTT
CASSLARGPTNEKLFF
>TRBV3-1|TRBJ1-3|NA|NA
TGTGCCAGCAGAGACCGAACACGAACAGGGAGCTCTGGAAACACCATATATTTT
CASRDRTRTGSSGNTIYF
>TRBV11-2|TRBJ2-1|NA|few
TGTGCCAGCAGCTCACCCTACCTAGATTACAATGAGCAGTTCTTC
CASSSPYLDYNEQFF
>TRBV6-5|TRBJ2-1|NA|NA
TGTGCCAGCAGTTACGCGGGTCATACGAATGAGCAGTTCTTC
CASSYAGHTNEQFF
>TRBV7-9|TRBJ2-5|TRBD2|NA
TGTGCCAGCAGCTTATCTCTAGCGGAAGAGACCCAGTACTTC
CASSLSLAEETQYF
>TRBV27|TRBJ2-3|NA|NA
TGTGCCAGCAAACCGACTAGCACAGATACGCAGTATTTT
CASKPTSTDTQYF
>TRBV20-1|TRBJ2-7|NA|few
TGCAGTGCTAGAGGACAGCGCTACGAGCAGTACTTC
CSARGQRYEQYF
>TRBV5-1|TRBJ2-7|NA|NA
TGCGCCAGCAGCAACCCGGCCACTAGTAGCTACGAGCAGTACTTC
CASSNPATSSYEQYF
>TRBV12-3/TRBV12-4|TRBJ2-5|NA|NA
TGTGCCAGCAGTTTGTCCGACGTTTTCCAGTACTTC
CASSLSDVFQYF
>TRBV7-2|TRBJ2-1|TRBD2|NA
TGTGCCAGCAGCACTGATAGCGGGAGCAATGAGCAGTTCTTC
CASSTDSGSNEQFF
>TRBV5-5|TRBJ1-2|NA|few
TGTGCCAGCAGCTTGGTCGGGGGACTTAACTATGGCTACACCTTC
CASSLVGGLNYGYTF
>TRBV12-3/TRBV12-4|TRBJ2-7|NA|many
TGTGCCAGCAGTTTTGGGAGCAAGCAGTACTTC
CASSFGSKQYF
>TRBV29-1|TRBJ2-2|NA|NA
TGCAGCGCTCAGGGGCTGGCGGCCACCGGGGAGCTGTTTTTT
CSAQGLAATGELFF
>TRBV7-7|TRBJ2-1|TRBD2|many
TGTGCCAGCAGCTTAGGGACGGGAGGAGGGAATGAGCAGTTCTTC
CASSLGTGGGNEQFF
>TRBV7-9|TRBJ2-1|TRBD1|NA
TGTGCCAGCAGCTCCATTCCGGGACAGGGTTCCAATGAGCAGTTCTTC
CASSSIPGQGSNEQFF
>TRBV6-5|TRBJ2-7|NA|few
TGTGCCAGCAGTTACAGCAGGGCATCGGGTGAGCAGTACTTC
CASSYSRASGEQYF
>TRBV4-2|TRBJ2-2|NA|NA
TGTGCCAGCAGCCAAGCGGCAGGGGAGGGGACCGGGGAGCTGTTTTTT
CASSQAAGEGTGELFF
>TRBV20-1|TRBJ2-3|TRBD1|NA
TGCAGTGCTAGGGGGACAGGGCGAGGGGATACGCAGTATTTT
CSARGTGRGDTQYF